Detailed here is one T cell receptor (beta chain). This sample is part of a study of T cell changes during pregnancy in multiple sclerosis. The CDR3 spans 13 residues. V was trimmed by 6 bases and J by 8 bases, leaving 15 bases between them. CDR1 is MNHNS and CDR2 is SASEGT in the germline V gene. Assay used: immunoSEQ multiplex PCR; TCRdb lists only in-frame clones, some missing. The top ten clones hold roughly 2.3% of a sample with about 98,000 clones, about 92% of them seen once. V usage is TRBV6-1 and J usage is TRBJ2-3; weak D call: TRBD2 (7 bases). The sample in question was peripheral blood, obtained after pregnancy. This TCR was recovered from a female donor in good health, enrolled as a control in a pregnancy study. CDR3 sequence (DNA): TGTGCCAGCAGAGGAGGGGGGGCGGGTACGCAGTATTTT. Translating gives CASRGGGAGTQYF.